This T cell receptor (beta chain) was sequenced in a study of technical replicates of blood from a few donors. This CDR3 has 14 residues. V was pared by 2 bases and J by 12 bases, with 5 bases of the junction left unmatched. Germline CDR1 and CDR2: SGHTA and FQGNSA. Sequencing was performed with immunoSEQ multiplex PCR; in TCRdb, only in-frame clones are kept and a portion is missing. The sample includes about 71,000 clones, around 90% seen only once; the top ten take around 0.44%. The sample taken for sequencing was T cells isolated from PBMCs. The sequence was collected from a human donor in good health. The chain links TRBV7-2 to TRBJ2-1, with TRBD2 matching over 12 bases. The CDR3 is CASSLRLAGVMQFF. Written as DNA, the CDR3 is TGTGCCAGCAGCTTAAGACTAGCGGGAGTAATGCAGTTCTTC.